This T cell receptor beta chain was sequenced during a study of blood T cell repertoires in COVID-19. The overall study: Both acute and convalescent COVID-19 samples were obtained from the United States, Italy and Spain. T cells, B-cell-depleted T cells, or PBMCs supplied cDNA or gDNA.

The length of the CDR3 is 15 residues. Germline V lookup: CDR1 SGHTA, CDR2 FQGNSA. V was cut by 5 bases and J by 3 bases, with 17 bases left in between. How the authors handled the data: The authors estimated nucleated cell counts from reference gene primer amplification. TCRdb keeps only in-frame clones here, not all; method: immunoSEQ multiplex PCR. V, J and clone size reflect that table, while D and trimming were determined from the DNA. This table holds approximately 220,000 clones, 65% to 85% found once. The rearrangement links TRBV7-2 to TRBJ2-7, with D possibly being TRBD2 (5 bases). The source is a woman under 40 who had recovered from COVID-19. Input material: peripheral blood. The CDR3 sequence is CASSLFELGNYEQYF. DNA for the CDR3: TGTGCCAGCAGCCTATTTGAGCTCGGGAACTACGAGCAGTACTTC.